These 14 T cell receptor beta chains originate from one sample sequenced in a study of blood T cells in healthy people across ages. A second PCR of roughly 7 to 11 cycles used a sample-barcoded 5' primer and a J-beta primer mix. TCRdb recomputed calls from the 5' RACE reads with MiXCR, one row per CDR3 protein. The table has roughly 800,000 distinct CDR3 sequences, roughly 34% seen once. Material: blood. These receptor sequences come from a man aged 18 to 35 in good health.

The gene calls are TRBV6-6 and TRBJ1-1; D is possibly TRBD1 (5 bases). The CDR3 covers 16 residues. Trimming removed 0 bases from V and 3 bases from J, with 14 bases in between. The germline gives CDR1 MNHNY, CDR2 SVGAGI (reference sequence). In nucleotides, the CDR3 is TGTGCCAGCAGTTACTCCCTTTCGGGGCTCGACACTGAAGCTTTCTTT. It translates to CASSYSLSGLDTEAFF.

This clonotype was found many times. The rearrangement links TRBV5-1 to TRBJ2-2; 7 bases line up with TRBD1. The CDR3 is made up of 14 amino acids. Germline V gene lookup returns CDR1 SGHRS and CDR2 YFSETQ. The ends lost 0 bases at V and 5 bases at J; junction bases unmatched: 1. CDR3 in amino acids: CASSLDRGTGELFF. The CDR3 region has the DNA TGCGCCAGCAGCTTGGACAGGGGAACCGGGGAGCTGTTTTTT.

CDR3 loop: CASRTRGDTQYF. CDR3 sequence (DNA): TGTGCCAGCAGAACCAGGGGAGATACGCAGTATTTT. The genes are TRBV28 and TRBJ2-3; weak D call: TRBD1 (6 bases). Trimming stripped 6 bases from V and 5 bases from J, with 9 bases between. Germline-derived CDR1 and CDR2 are MDHEN and SYDVKM. This CDR3 has 12 residues.

The chain carries TRBV5-1 and TRBJ2-7; 12 nucleotides line up with TRBD2. The CDR3 length is 17 residues. Trimming at V came to 4 bases and at J to 1 base, leaving 9 bases not matched to a gene. Germline V gene lookup returns CDR1 SGHRS and CDR2 YFSETQ. CDR3 DNA: TGCGCCAGCAGCCGTACAACTAGCGGGGGGTCGTCCTACGAGCAGTACTTC. Residues: CASSRTTSGGSSYEQYF.

The chain is built from TRBV6-5 and TRBJ1-1; D uncertain. The CDR3 totals 15 residues. From germline, CDR1 is MNHEY and CDR2 SVGAGI. The ends were cut back, 0 bases at V and 3 bases at J, with 11 bases in the middle. The CDR3, as DNA: TGTGCCAGCAGTTACTCTGGCGGGATGGACACTGAAGCTTTCTTT. This translates into CASSYSGGMDTEAFF.

The chain recombines TRBV7-9 with TRBJ2-1, with 8 bases lining up with TRBD2. With the DNA end fitting TRBJ2-7 better, the J assignment may be wrong. There are 15 residues in the CDR3. Germline V CDR1 and CDR2: SEHNR, FQNEAQ (reference sequence). The CDR3 region has the DNA TGTGCCACCAGAATGGCGGGGGGACTCTACAATGAGCAGTACTTC. Amino acids: CATRMAGGLYNEQYF.

This chain links TRBV10-3 with TRBJ2-1, with D possibly TRBD1 on 5 matching bases. The last part of the DNA fits TRBJ2-7 better; the J call may be wrong. This CDR3 has 14 residues. The germline gives CDR1 ENHRY, CDR2 SYGVKD. In DNA form, the CDR3 reads TGTGCCATCAGTGAGGACAGCTCCTACAATGAGCAGTACTTC. The encoded protein is CAISEDSSYNEQYF.

This clonotype has more than one count but fewer than ten. This chain joins TRBV5-1 and TRBJ2-5, with D unclear. The V and J ends lost 9 bases and 2 bases respectively, with 14 bases between them. CDR1 and CDR2 from the germline V gene are SGHRS and YFSETQ. This CDR3 spans 13 amino acids. The CDR3, as DNA: TGCGCCACATACGACAACCCACAAGAGACCCAGTACTTC. This encodes CATYDNPQETQYF.

This chain links TRBV7-9 with TRBJ1-1; no reliable D call. The CDR3 loop spans 14 amino acids. With 5 bases removed from V and 4 bases from J, the gap between germline ends came to 14 bases. In germline, CDR1 is SEHNR, CDR2 FQNEAQ (reference sequence). CDR3 in DNA: TGTGCCAGCAGCGGTATTAGTCGGGTCACTGAAGCTTTCTTT. As protein: CASSGISRVTEAFF.

The sample holds many counts of this clonotype. The chain has TRBV27 and TRBJ2-1; D is unclear. The germline CDR1 and CDR2 sequences are MNHEY and SMNVEV (reference sequence). V dropped 0 bases and J dropped 0 bases, with 6 bases sitting between them. CDR3 size: 15 residues. In nucleotides, the CDR3 is TGTGCCAGCAGTTTATCAGGGATCTCCTACAATGAGCAGTTCTTC. Protein: CASSLSGISYNEQFF.

This clonotype was counted between two and nine times. The V call is TRBV12-3 or TRBV12-4, the J call TRBJ2-1; TRBD1 matches 7 bases. This CDR3 is built from 14 residues. Losses at the gene ends were 5 bases for V and 7 bases for J; bases not matched to a gene: 8. The CDR3 DNA sequence: TGTGCCAGCAGTCCGAGACAGGGCGGGAATGAGCAGTTCTTC. Translation gives CASSPRQGGNEQFF.

Notes on this clonotype: An end of the junction differs from the germline gene, which may be a read error. V usage is TRBV7-7 and J usage is TRBJ1-3; D is unresolved. This CDR3 region has 14 residues. CDR1 and CDR2 (germline): SSHAT, FNYEAQ (reference sequence). The CDR3 here is CASSLGPSGNTIYF. DNA for the CDR3: TGTGCTAGCAGCTTAGGACCATCAGGAAACACCATATATTTT.

V gene TRBV6-6 combines with J gene TRBJ1-6; D uncertain. V was clipped by 0 bases and J by 5 bases, with 8 bases between them. In germline, CDR1 is MNHNY, CDR2 SVGAGI (reference sequence). The CDR3 covers 15 residues. CDR3 nucleotides: TGTGCCAGCAGTTACTCGGCAGAGAATAATTCACCCCTCCACTTT. It specifies CASSYSAENNSPLHF.

V is TRBV9 and J is TRBJ2-7; a possible D gene is TRBD1 (6 bases). V was shortened by 4 bases and J by 6 bases, with 17 bases between the two germline ends. This CDR3 spans 14 amino acids. From germline, CDR1 is SGDLS and CDR2 YYNGEE. CDR3 in amino acids: CASSPRDTACEQYF. The CDR3, as DNA: TGTGCCAGCAGCCCACGGGACACCGCCTGCGAGCAGTACTTC.